This T cell receptor (beta chain) is drawn from a study of blood T cell repertoires in COVID-19 (dated by TCRdb to the early 2020s). Regarding the study in general: The collaborator samples originated in the United States, Italy and Spain and spanned the acute and convalescent phases of COVID-19. The prospective study material was composed of cDNA or gDNA derived from T cells, B-cell-depleted T cells, or PBMCs. Subjects who had been exposed to COVID-19, were actively infected with it, or had recovered from it provided the deeply sampled blood TCRbeta repertoires that made up the dataset. A freely available public database, intended as a resource for researchers studying the immune response to SARS-CoV-2, is where the repertoires were released. The samples were drawn from the first 160 participants of the ongoing ImmuneRACE study and from over 950 subjects provided by 6 global collaborators. Nearly every sample came with metadata listing a de-identified subject ID, COVID-19 status, age in years and sex. HLA class I and class II types, where available, came from metadata supplied by the sample provider rather than from assay-based typing.

TCRbeta CDR3 regions were amplified from genomic DNA using the immunoSEQ Assay, a bias-controlled multiplex PCR. In the source study's methods: Nucleated cell counts per sample were estimated from amplification of reference gene primers within the assay. To quantify the absolute abundance of each unique TCRbeta CDR3 rearrangement, sequence reads were collapsed and filtered. Productive Simpson clonality was computed per sample as the square root of Simpson's diversity index over productive rearrangements. This immuneACCESS table, as held by TCRdb, lists in-frame sequences with V and J called but not all clones. Of the missing ones, under half trace to an unresolved V gene in checked studies; the others have no known cause. Clone size and V and J calls were adopted from that table, with D and trimming inferred from the DNA. For this sample there are roughly 200,000 clones; approximately 81% appear just once. About a sixth of the sample is taken by the ten largest.

Whole blood was collected in K2EDTA tubes by collaborating institutions according to the institutions' own protocols. For TCRbeta analysis, collaborators shipped samples as frozen whole blood, isolated PBMCs, or DNA extracted from either of those sample types. Comments on this clone: Which antigen it targets is not known. One base away there is no much larger clone; base qualities are not given.

Findings and caveats that apply to the study as a whole: Clinical and demographic metadata were provided uncurated, with the amount varying by source and participant.

The sequence was collected from a woman aged 80 or over with active or convalescent COVID-19. Sequenced material: peripheral blood.

The nucleotides are TGCGCCAGCAGCTCAAGAGCGGGGGGGCCGCCTAGCACAGATACGCAGTATTTT. Its protein reads: CASSSRAGGPPSTDTQYF. The rearranged segments are TRBV5-1 and TRBJ2-3, and 10 junction bases match TRBD2. CDR1 and CDR2 (SGHRS, YFSETQ) derive from the germline V gene. From the cysteine up to the phenylalanine, the CDR3 has a length of 18 residues. Only CDR3 DNA remains: 54 bases, in frame from the first base. The junction shows trimming of 3 bases on V and 0 bases on J, and the gene matches do not reach 10 bases of it.